The 17 T cell receptor beta chains in this list originate from one sample, sequenced in a study of blood T cell repertoires in COVID-19 (dated by TCRdb to the early 2020s). Libraries were prepared through the immunoSEQ multiplex PCR assay. TCRdb stores this immuneACCESS table with in-frame sequences only. Part of the clones is absent; in the studies checked, under half of the shortfall reflects unresolved V genes, and no reason is known for the rest. This sample lists around 120,000 clones; 69% were detected once. Roughly 2% of the sample is in the top ten clones. Input material: peripheral blood. The receptors here all came from a woman between 65 and 79 years old with acute or convalescent COVID-19.

This clone was seen only a few times. The chain combines TRBV19 with TRBJ1-1, with D perhaps TRBD1 (6 bases). The CDR3 sequence is 17 residues long. Germline V gene data show CDR1 as LNHDA and CDR2 as SQIVND (reference sequence). V lost 7 bases, J lost 1 base, and 22 bases lay in between. This CDR3 is CASMEGEDRQPNTEAFF. The CDR3 DNA is TGTGCCAGTATGGAAGGGGAAGACAGGCAACCGAACACTGAAGCTTTCTTT.

The chain links TRBV28 to TRBJ1-2; perhaps TRBD1 as D (5 bases). The CDR3 has 16 amino acids. V lost 4 bases to trimming and J lost 2 bases, with 17 bases between them. The V gene's germline CDR1 is MDHEN and CDR2 SYDVKM. DNA for the CDR3: TGTGCCAGCAGTTCACAGGAGTATAGAAGGAACTATGGCTACACCTTC. As protein: CASSSQEYRRNYGYTF.

This clone was seen more than once but under ten times. This sequence joins TRBV28 and TRBJ2-1; D may be TRBD1 (6 bases). The CDR3 is 17 residues long. Germline V lookup: CDR1 MDHEN, CDR2 SYDVKM. Trimming removed 4 bases at V and 0 bases at J, with 16 bases between. CDR3 protein: CASSSTPGTSSYNEQFF. As DNA, the CDR3 is TGTGCCAGCAGTTCAACACCCGGGACAAGCTCCTACAATGAGCAGTTCTTC. The variable domain in full, with the rest retrieved from reference TRBV28 and TRBJ2-1, is DVKVTQSSRYLVKRTGEKVFLECVQDMDHENMFWYRQDPGLGLRLIYFSYDVKMKEKGDIPEGYSVSREKKERFSLILESASTNQTSMYLCASSSTPGTSSYNEQFFGPGTRLTVL.

This clone was seen just once. The genes are TRBV5-1 and TRBJ1-6, with 9 nucleotides matching TRBD1. Germline CDR1 is SGHRS and CDR2 is YFSETQ. J was trimmed by 11 bases and V by 4 bases; bases with no gene match: 7. The CDR3 has 14 residues. The CDR3 spells CASSPGQGEAPLHF. DNA of the CDR3: TGCGCCAGCAGCCCGGGACAGGGAGAGGCACCCCTCCACTTT.

The rearrangement uses TRBV2 and TRBJ1-6, with D maybe TRBD1 (6 bases). V lost 8 bases and J lost 14, with 19 bases in between. The germline gives CDR1 SNHLY, CDR2 FYNNEI. This CDR3 comprises 13 residues. Written as DNA, the CDR3 is TGTGCCAGCCATCCCCACAGGGAAAGGACCCTCCACTTT. Translated, it gives CASHPHRERTLHF.

Only a few counts were recorded for this clone. The chain is built from TRBV18 and TRBJ1-4, with 7 nucleotides matching TRBD1. Trimming removed 6 bases from V and 4 bases from J; junction bases left unmatched: 5. The germline V gene encodes CDR1 KGHSH and CDR2 LQKENI. The CDR3 is 14 amino acids. In nucleotides, the CDR3 is TGTGCCAGCTCCCACCGGGACAGTAATGAAAAACTGTTTTTT. Translated, it gives CASSHRDSNEKLFF.

The chain joins TRBV29-1 to TRBJ2-7; weak D call: TRBD1 (6 bases). This CDR3 is 12 amino acids long. Germline lookup yields CDR1 SQVTM and CDR2 ANQGSEA. Trimming pared 6 bases from V and 1 base from J, leaving 10 bases between. CDR3 bases: TGCAGCGTAAATGACAGGTCCTACGAGCAGTACTTC. Encoded protein: CSVNDRSYEQYF.

This clone was observed a handful of times. The chain carries TRBV5-1 and TRBJ1-1; 7 nucleotides match TRBD1. The V gene's germline CDR1 is SGHRS and CDR2 YFSETQ. J lost 0 bases, V lost 6 bases, and 8 bases had no gene match. The CDR3 runs 15 residues. Written as DNA, the CDR3 is TGCGCCAGCAAGGAAGGGACAGCCCTGAACACTGAAGCTTTCTTT. Encoded protein: CASKEGTALNTEAFF.

The chain joins TRBV4-3 to TRBJ2-3, with 8 bases matching TRBD2. The junction had 7 bases not matched to a gene; V was cut back by 6 bases and J by 2 bases. Germline CDR1 is LGHNA and CDR2 is YSLEER. This CDR3 spans 15 amino acids. CDR3 residues: CASRREAGATDTQYF. The DNA of the CDR3 is TGCGCCAGCAGACGCGAAGCGGGGGCCACAGATACGCAGTATTTT.

The chain is built from TRBV7-9 and TRBJ1-5; D possibly corresponds to TRBD1 (6 bases). The CDR3 is made up of 15 amino acids. Germline values: CDR1 SEHNR, CDR2 FQNEAQ (reference sequence). Trimming left V 5 bases short and J 8 bases short, with 19 bases between. CDR3 sequence reads: CASSKGVGTQEPQHF. The DNA for the CDR3 is TGTGCCAGCAGCAAGGGGGTAGGGACCCAGGAGCCCCAGCATTTT.

The chain employs TRBV12-3 or TRBV12-4 and TRBJ2-5, with D uncertain. The CDR3 consists of 12 residues. The germline V and J ends were trimmed by 2 bases and 3 bases, with 4 bases remaining between them. The CDR3 region has the DNA TGTGCCAGCAGTTTACAGGAAGAGACCCAGTACTTC. Amino acids: CASSLQEETQYF.

The chain recombines TRBV6-5 with TRBJ1-2; D perhaps matches TRBD1 (5 bases). The CDR3 spans 13 residues. From germline, CDR1 is MNHEY and CDR2 SVGAGI. Deletions cut 6 bases from V and 8 bases from J, with 16 bases between. CDR3 coding DNA: TGTGCCAGCAGAACGGGGACTGCTCCCGGCTACACCTTC. Protein product: CASRTGTAPGYTF.

V is TRBV27 and J is TRBJ1-5; D might be TRBD1 (5 bases). V was clipped by 3 bases and J by 2 bases, with 11 bases between them. Looked up from germline, CDR1 is MNHEY and CDR2 is SMNVEV (reference sequence). CDR3 length equals 15 residues. CDR3 bases: TGTGCCAGCAGTTTTGGGGGGGTCGGCAATCAGCCCCAGCATTTT. It yields the protein CASSFGGVGNQPQHF.

This clone was counted at least ten times. The chain is built from TRBV19 and TRBJ2-1; 7 bases map to TRBD1. V trimming: 6 bases; J trimming: 3 bases; junction bases outside the gene matches: 14. CDR1 LNHDA and CDR2 SQIVND come from the germline V gene (reference sequence). CDR3 size: 17 residues. The CDR3 protein is CASSENPGTAFYNEQFF. CDR3 DNA: TGTGCCAGTAGCGAGAACCCCGGGACAGCCTTCTACAATGAGCAGTTCTTC.

In this sample, this clone turned up once. The chain links TRBV2 to TRBJ1-1, with TRBD1 as a possible D gene (5 bases). V lost 3 bases, J lost 4 bases, and 12 bases lay in between. Germline V gene lookup returns CDR1 SNHLY and CDR2 FYNNEI. The CDR3 has 14 amino acids. DNA for the CDR3: TGTGCCAGCAGTGACAGGGTTGCGAGCACTGAAGCTTTCTTT. Translated, it gives CASSDRVASTEAFF.

V usage is TRBV29-1 and J usage is TRBJ1-2; D may be TRBD1 (5 bases). Germline lookup yields CDR1 SQVTM and CDR2 ANQGSEA. Trimming removed 6 bases from V and 6 bases from J, with 11 bases in between. This CDR3 spans 11 amino acids. This CDR3 reads CSVDGGNGYTF. The CDR3 bases are TGCAGCGTCGACGGGGGGAATGGCTACACCTTC.

As for this clone: One end of the junction is discordant with germline, which a read error may explain. The V gene is TRBV19, the J gene TRBJ1-5; TRBD1 might be the D (5 bases). Germline V gene lookup returns CDR1 LNHDA and CDR2 SQIVND (reference sequence). The CDR3 spans 15 residues. The CDR3 coding sequence is TGTGCCGGTAGAGGTTCGGCAGGGCGACTTCAGCCCCAGCATTTT. Its protein is CAGRGSAGRLQPQHF.